This entry describes one T cell receptor beta chain. Its antigen is unknown. Cultured CD4+ T cell DNA was sequenced using the Oncomine TCR Beta short-read assay. TCRdb passed the PCR reads through MiXCR, listing each CDR3 protein once. This sample has about 16,000 distinct CDR3 sequences, with about 35% found just once. This entry belongs to a study of vaccination and CD4 T cells after COVID-19. Treatment meaning: roughly nine-day PBMC culture with coronavirus spike peptide pools or control peptides (ViraFEST assay). Per the germline V gene, CDR1 is DFQATT and CDR2 is SNEGSKA (reference sequence). The J segment lost 0 bases and the V segment lost 3 bases, leaving 7 bases of the junction unmatched. The CDR3 contains 15 residues.

The chain is built from TRBV20-1 and TRBJ1-2; 7 bases fit TRBD1. Sequenced material: cultured CD4+ T cells from blood. This sequence originates from a human donor with COVID-19. The CDR3 DNA is TGCAGTGCTAGGGAGCGGACAGGATCTAACTATGGCTACACCTTC. Amino acid sequence: CSARERTGSNYGYTF.